The clone carrying this TCR beta chain was seen at least ten times. The second PCR ran roughly 7 to 12 cycles with a sample-barcoded 5' primer and J-beta primers. Each CDR3 protein gets one entry after TCRdb re-called the 5' RACE reads with MiXCR. The data show hundreds of thousands of distinct CDR3 sequences, 49% seen once. The data belong to a study of blood T cells in healthy people across ages. The sequence was collected from a woman aged 60-70 years in good health. Sequenced sample: blood.

This CDR3 reads CSAGGSRAAGANVLTF. Here the CDR3 DNA reads TGCAGTGCCGGAGGTTCCCGGGCGGCTGGGGCCAACGTCCTGACTTTC. V gene TRBV20-1 combines with J gene TRBJ2-6, with D possibly matching TRBD2 (5 bases). CDR3 length equals 16 residues. V lost 6 bases and J 2 bases, leaving 17 bases between the germline ends. Per the germline V gene, CDR1 is DFQATT and CDR2 is SNEGSKA (reference sequence).